The clone carrying this T cell receptor (beta chain) has at least ten counts. As yet, its antigen is unknown. Because this beta chain is a stray read in a library intended to capture alpha chains, its abundance should not be given much weight. Unmatched junction bases numbered 7, after V lost 6 bases and J lost 6 bases. Germline V gene data show CDR1 as DFQATT and CDR2 as SNEGSKA (reference sequence). This CDR3 has 14 residues. This entry is derived from a study of spatial heterogeneity in lung cancer. Study-wide context: Sequence detection consistently recorded a greater number of beta-chain than alpha-chain sequences. The study's findings and limits: Ubiquitous and regional expanded TCR counts mirrored ubiquitous and regional nonsynonymous mutation counts, respectively. Counts of expanded alpha and beta TCRs within tumors tracked the tumor nonsynonymous mutation count.

Individually, TCR cDNA molecules were each labelled with a unique molecular identifier. TCRdb ran MiXCR on the 5' RACE reads and lists one entry per CDR3 protein. Here the sample spans roughly 9,000 distinct CDR3 sequences, around 6.3% being singletons. The time point here: sample taken at primary tumor resection. Tumor, nontumor lung or frozen PBMC supplied whole RNA that was sequenced unsorted. The chain couples TRBV20-1 to TRBJ2-2; the match to TRBD1 covers 10 bases. The receptor was derived from a male donor with early-stage non-small cell lung cancer. The sample here was lung tumor tissue, taken at surgery. CDR3 loop: CSAQRQGAAGELFF. The CDR3 nucleotides are TGCAGTGCCCAGCGACAGGGGGCGGCCGGGGAGCTGTTTTTT.